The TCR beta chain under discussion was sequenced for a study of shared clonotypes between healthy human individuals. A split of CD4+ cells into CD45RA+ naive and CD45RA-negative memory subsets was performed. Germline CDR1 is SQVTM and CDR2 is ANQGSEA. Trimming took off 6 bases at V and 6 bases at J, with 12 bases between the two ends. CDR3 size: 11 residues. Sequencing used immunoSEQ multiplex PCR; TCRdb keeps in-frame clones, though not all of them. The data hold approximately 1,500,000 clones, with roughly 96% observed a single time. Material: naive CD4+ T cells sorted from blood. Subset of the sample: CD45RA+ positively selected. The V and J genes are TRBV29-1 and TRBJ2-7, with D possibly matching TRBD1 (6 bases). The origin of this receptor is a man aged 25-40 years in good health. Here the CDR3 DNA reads TGCAGCGTCCGTATCAGGGGCGAGCAGTACTTC. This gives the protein CSVRIRGEQYF.